Following are 13 T cell receptor beta chains from one sample sequenced in a study of early T cells in non-severe SARS-CoV-2 infection. TCRdb analysed the 5' RACE reads with MiXCR anew, one entry per CDR3 protein. The sample has roughly 26,000 distinct CDR3 sequences; 4.5% to 6% are singletons. The sample consisted of whole blood. The receptors were sampled from an adult who was a healthcare worker with PCR-confirmed SARS-CoV-2 infection or an uninfected control (not recorded which).

This clonotype was counted at least ten times. The V call is TRBV27, the J call TRBJ1-1; D unresolved. V was pared by 5 bases and J by 6 bases, with 13 bases between. This CDR3 is 13 amino acids long. From germline, CDR1 is MNHEY and CDR2 SMNVEV (reference sequence). The CDR3 protein is CASSPRYTPEAFF. CDR3 coding DNA: TGTGCCAGCAGTCCCCGTTATACCCCTGAAGCTTTCTTT.

This clonotype was seen at least ten times. The chain has TRBV7-2 and TRBJ2-3, with 9 positions matching TRBD2. The germline CDR1 and CDR2 sequences are SGHTA and FQGNSA. CDR3 length: 15 residues. Losses at the gene ends were 7 bases for V and 6 bases for J; bases not matched to a gene: 11. The CDR3 reads CASNKRGAQRDTQYF. The CDR3 bases are TGTGCCAGCAATAAGCGGGGGGCTCAACGCGATACGCAGTATTTT.

This clonotype was found many times. This chain connects TRBV6-5 to TRBJ1-4, with TRBD1 matching over 10 bases. With V trimmed by 0 bases and J by 11 bases, 6 bases remained unmatched. Germline CDR1 reads MNHEY; CDR2 reads SVGAGI. The CDR3 runs to 15 residues. DNA of the CDR3: TGTGCCAGCAGTTACTCCGGACAGGGGGGGGATAAACTGTTTTTT. Its translation is CASSYSGQGGDKLFF.

This chain joins TRBV10-2 and TRBJ1-1; 8 nucleotides match TRBD1. Germline V gene sequence: CDR1 WSHSY, CDR2 SAAADI. This CDR3 has 12 residues. J lost 8 bases, V lost 6 bases, and 5 bases had no gene match. CDR3 amino acids: CASRMGQEEAFF. In DNA form, the CDR3 reads TGCGCCAGCAGAATGGGACAGGAAGAAGCTTTCTTT.

This clonotype was counted ten times or more. The J gene is TRBJ1-4, the V gene TRBV20-1; no firm D call. Germline values: CDR1 DFQATT, CDR2 SNEGSKA (reference sequence). V was cut by 5 bases and J by 7 bases, with 11 bases left in between. The CDR3 is 12 amino acids. The CDR3 spells CSAPYPPEKLFF. CDR3 bases: TGCAGTGCTCCTTACCCCCCTGAAAAACTGTTTTTT.

Comments on this clonotype: A much larger clone differs by one base, so this may be a read error. V and J are TRBV19 and TRBJ1-2, with a possible D match to TRBD1 (6 bases). The CDR3 consists of 15 residues. Germline CDR1 and CDR2: LNHDA and SQIVND (reference sequence). V was pared by 2 bases and J by 4 bases, with 14 bases between. The CDR3, as DNA: TGTGCCAGTAGTATATTCGGACAGAAACGCTATGGCTACACCTTC. Its protein product is CASSIFGQKRYGYTF.

This clonotype rates as medium-sized. The J gene is TRBJ2-3, the V gene TRBV20-1; D gene unclear. This CDR3 has 15 residues. CDR1 and CDR2 from the germline V gene are DFQATT and SNEGSKA (reference sequence). The ends were cut back, 4 bases at V and 0 bases at J, with 14 bases in the middle. The CDR3 nucleotides are TGCAGTGCTACCGATTTGGACCTTAGCACAGATACGCAGTATTTT. It yields the protein CSATDLDLSTDTQYF.

Ten or more counts support this clonotype. The J gene is TRBJ1-2, the V gene TRBV11-2; 7 bases align to TRBD1. V gave up 5 bases and J gave up 3 bases; unmatched junction bases: 12. The CDR3 runs 16 residues. CDR1 and CDR2 from the germline V gene are SGHAT and FQNNGV. CDR3 sequence reads: CASSPWRDRSYYGYTF. The CDR3 DNA reads TGTGCCAGCAGCCCCTGGCGGGACAGAAGTTACTATGGCTACACCTTC.

A few counts support this clonotype. The CDR3 protein is CASRSRGGLNTEAFF. The CDR3 DNA reads as TGTGCCAGTCGCTCCCGGGGGGGGCTGAACACTGAAGCTTTCTTT. The chain recombines TRBV6-6 with TRBJ1-1; weak D call: TRBD1 (6 bases). Germline values: CDR1 MNHNY, CDR2 SVGAGI (reference sequence). V dropped 9 bases and J dropped 0 bases, with 17 bases sitting between them. The CDR3 sequence is 15 residues long.

With regard to this clonotype: A read error may account for a junction end that differs from germline. The rearrangement uses TRBV11-2 and TRBJ1-1, with unresolved D. The CDR3 loop spans 15 amino acids. Per the germline V gene, CDR1 is SGHAT and CDR2 is FQNNGV. CDR3 residues: CVSSLEMREDTEAFF. Written as DNA, the CDR3 is TGTGTCAGCAGCTTAGAAATGCGGGAGGACACTGAAGCTTTCTTT.

This clonotype was seen a few times. The chain uses TRBV7-2 and TRBJ1-1; 7 nucleotides agree with TRBD1. The CDR3 is made up of 14 amino acids. With V trimmed by 3 bases and J by 4 bases, 5 bases remained unmatched. Germline-derived CDR1 and CDR2 are SGHTA and FQGNSA. CDR3 coding DNA: TGTGCCAGCAGCTTGGGACAGTCGGTCACTGAAGCTTTCTTT. This sequence encodes CASSLGQSVTEAFF.

Many counts were recorded for this clonotype. In DNA, the CDR3 is TGTGCCAGCAGCCCAACAGGGGATACTGAAGCTTTCTTT. The encoded protein is CASSPTGDTEAFF. The chain employs TRBV3-1 and TRBJ1-1; 7 bases fit TRBD1. Germline V lookup: CDR1 LGHDT, CDR2 YNNKEL (reference sequence). The CDR3 runs 13 residues. The ends lost 4 bases at V and 5 bases at J; junction bases unmatched: 4.

This clonotype was detected many times. The gene calls are TRBV30 and TRBJ1-4; tentative D call: TRBD1 (6 bases). The CDR3 consists of 14 residues. Trimming left V 3 bases short and J 10 bases short, with 18 bases between. Germline V CDR1 and CDR2: GTSNPN, SVGIG (reference sequence). DNA for the CDR3: TGTGCCTGGAGCGGGGGGGCGCTGATTGGAAAACTGTTTTTT. Protein product: CAWSGGALIGKLFF.